This T cell receptor (beta chain) was identified during a study of blood T cell repertoires in COVID-19. During the 2 weeks before they entered the study, exposed participants had met someone with a PCR-confirmed or clinician-diagnosed COVID-19 case. This CDR3 has 16 residues. V lost 2 bases to trimming and J lost 1 base; unmatched junction nucleotides: 3. Germline-derived CDR1 and CDR2 are SGHAT and FQNNGV. Method: immunoSEQ multiplex PCR; TCRdb's copy keeps in-frame clones and lacks some. Altogether fewer than 350,000 clones are present, approximately 81% being singletons, with the ten largest covering under 2%.

V usage is TRBV11-2 and J usage is TRBJ2-1; 9 nucleotides align to TRBD2. This TCR derives from a woman in her twenties or thirties who had been exposed to COVID-19. The specimen was PBMCs or T cells enriched from blood (not recorded which). CDR3 sequence reads: CASSLLAGLSYNEQFF. CDR3 sequence (DNA): TGTGCCAGCAGCTTACTAGCGGGGCTATCCTACAATGAGCAGTTCTTC. Looking up the rest from reference TRBV11-2 and TRBJ2-1 gives the full variable domain: EAGVAQSPRYKIIEKRQSVAFWCNPISGHATLYWYQQILGQGPKLLIQFQNNGVVDDSQLPKDRFSAERLKGVDSTLKIQPAKLEDSAVYLCASSLLAGLSYNEQFFGPGTRLTVL.